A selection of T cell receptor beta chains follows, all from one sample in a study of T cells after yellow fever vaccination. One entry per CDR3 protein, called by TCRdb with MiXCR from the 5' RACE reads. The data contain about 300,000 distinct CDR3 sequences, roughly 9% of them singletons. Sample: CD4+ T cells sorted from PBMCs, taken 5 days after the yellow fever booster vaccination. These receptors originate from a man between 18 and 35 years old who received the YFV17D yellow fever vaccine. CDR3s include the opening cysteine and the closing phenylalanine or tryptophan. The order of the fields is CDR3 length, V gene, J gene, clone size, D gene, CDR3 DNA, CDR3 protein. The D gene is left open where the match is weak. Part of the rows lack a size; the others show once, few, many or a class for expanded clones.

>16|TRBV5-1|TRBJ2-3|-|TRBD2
TGCGCCAGCAGCTTGGACCTAGCGGGGGATACAGATACGCAGTATTTT
CASSLDLAGDTDTQYF
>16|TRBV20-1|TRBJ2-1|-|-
TGCAGTGCTAGGGGGCCAGGAATCCCAAGCTACAATGAGCAGTTCTTC
CSARGPGIPSYNEQFF
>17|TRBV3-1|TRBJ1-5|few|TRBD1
TGTGCCAGCAGCCAAGTCCCCTCCGACAGGGATGGGCAGCCCCAGCATTTT
CASSQVPSDRDGQPQHF
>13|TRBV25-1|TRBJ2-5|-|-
TGTGCCAGCAGTGGCCCCGTATGGGAGACCCAGTACTTC
CASSGPVWETQYF
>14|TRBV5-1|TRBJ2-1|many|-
TGCGCCAGCAGACCCGGGACGGATACCAATGAGCAGTTCTTC
CASRPGTDTNEQFF
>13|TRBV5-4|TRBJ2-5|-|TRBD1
TGTGCCGGTAGACAGGGCCCGGGGGAGACCCAGTACTTC
CAGRQGPGETQYF
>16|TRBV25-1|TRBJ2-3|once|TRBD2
TGTGCCGGCAGTGACCATAAGCGGGGGTGGATGGATACGCAGTATTTT
CAGSDHKRGWMDTQYF
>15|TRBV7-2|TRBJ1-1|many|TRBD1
TGTGCCAGCAGCTTAGATCGGGCAGGGGGCCGCGAAGCTTTCTTT
CASSLDRAGGREAFF
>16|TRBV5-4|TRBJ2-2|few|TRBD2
TGTGCCAGCAGCTTGGCGACGACTAGCGGGACCGGGGAGCTGTTTTTT
CASSLATTSGTGELFF
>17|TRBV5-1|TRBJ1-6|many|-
TGCGCCAGCAGCTTGGAGGGGGTTAGCTCCTATAATTCACCCCTCCACTTT
CASSLEGVSSYNSPLHF
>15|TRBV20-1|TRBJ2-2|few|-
TGCAGCCTTGCACGGGGGCCGTCGAACACCGGGGAGCTGTTTTTT
CSLARGPSNTGELFF
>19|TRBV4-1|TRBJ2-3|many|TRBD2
TGCGCCAGCAGCCAGATCCTAGCGGGGGGGCCCCTTAGCACAGATACGCAGTATTTT
CASSQILAGGPLSTDTQYF
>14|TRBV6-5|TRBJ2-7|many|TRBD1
TGTGCCAGCAGTTACTCCGGGACAGCCTACGAGCAGTACTTC
CASSYSGTAYEQYF
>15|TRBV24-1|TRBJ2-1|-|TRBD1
TGTGCCACCAGTGTCCCCGGGACAGGGCTTAATGAGCAGTTCTTC
CATSVPGTGLNEQFF
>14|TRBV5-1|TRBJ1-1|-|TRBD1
TGCGCCAGCAGCAACAGGGGGCGGGGGACTGAAGCTTTCTTT
CASSNRGRGTEAFF
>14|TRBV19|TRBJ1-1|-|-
TGTGCCAGTTTGTCGGGGCAGGTCAACACTGAAGCTTTCTTT
CASLSGQVNTEAFF
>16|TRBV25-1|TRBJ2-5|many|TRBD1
TGTGCCAGCAGTGATCTAACCGGGACAGGGGTCGAGACCCAGTACTTC
CASSDLTGTGVETQYF
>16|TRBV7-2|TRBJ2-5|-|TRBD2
TGTGCCAGCAGCCCGTATAGCGGGGGGGCCGGAGAGACCCAGTACTTC
CASSPYSGGAGETQYF
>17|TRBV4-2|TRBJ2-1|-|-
TGTGCCAGCAGCCAAGATGGGGCAGAGGTCGGCTACAATGAGCAGTTCTTC
CASSQDGAEVGYNEQFF
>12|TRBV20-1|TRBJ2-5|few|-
TGCAGTGCTAGAGGAGAGGGGGAGACCCAGTACTTC
CSARGEGETQYF
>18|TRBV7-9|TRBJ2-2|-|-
TGTGCCAGCAGCTTACGATGGGACTCACGGGGGAACACCGGGGAGCTGTTTTTT
CASSLRWDSRGNTGELFF
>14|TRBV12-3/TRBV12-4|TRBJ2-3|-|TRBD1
TGTGCCAGCAGGAACAGGGGAGTGGCAGATACGCAGTATTTT
CASRNRGVADTQYF
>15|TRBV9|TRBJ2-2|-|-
TGTGCCAGCAGCGGAAGACAGAGACACACCGGGGAGCTGTTTTTT
CASSGRQRHTGELFF
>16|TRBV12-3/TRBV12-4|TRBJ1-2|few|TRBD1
TGTGCCAGCAGTTCCCCATTTCAGGGGGCTAAATATGGCTACACCTTC
CASSSPFQGAKYGYTF
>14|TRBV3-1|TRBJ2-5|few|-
TGTGCCAGCAGCCATGGGACGGGTACAGGTACCCAGTACTTC
CASSHGTGTGTQYF
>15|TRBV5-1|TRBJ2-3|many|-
TGCGCCAGCAGCTTCTCTGGGAGCAGACCAGATACGCAGTATTTT
CASSFSGSRPDTQYF
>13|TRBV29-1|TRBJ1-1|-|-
TGCAGCGTTGGAAAGACAGCCAACACTGAAGCTTTCTTT
CSVGKTANTEAFF
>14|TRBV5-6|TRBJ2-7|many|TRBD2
TGTGCCAGCAGCTTAGGCGGGGGGGTGTACGAGCAGTACTTC
CASSLGGGVYEQYF
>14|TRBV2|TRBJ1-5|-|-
TGTGCCAGCAGTGAGTCCTCGGGGGGCCAGCCCCAGCATTTT
CASSESSGGQPQHF
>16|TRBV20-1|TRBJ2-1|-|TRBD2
TGCAGTGCTAGAGATTCCGGGACTAGCGGGGGGGATGAGCAGTTCTTC
CSARDSGTSGGDEQFF
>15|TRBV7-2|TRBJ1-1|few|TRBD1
TGTGCCAGCAGCAAATCCGGGACAGGGGAAACTGAAGCTTTCTTT
CASSKSGTGETEAFF
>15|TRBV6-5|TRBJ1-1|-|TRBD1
TGTGCCAGCAGTTACTCCGGACAGGGGAGCACTGAAGCTTTCTTT
CASSYSGQGSTEAFF
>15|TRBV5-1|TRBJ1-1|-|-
TGCGCCAGCAGCTACCGTGGGGGGTTCAGCACTGAAGCTTTCTTT
CASSYRGGFSTEAFF
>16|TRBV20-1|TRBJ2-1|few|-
TGCAGTGCTAGAGCGGTCTGGTCTAGCGATTACAATGAGCAGTTCTTC
CSARAVWSSDYNEQFF
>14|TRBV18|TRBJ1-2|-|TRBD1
TGTGCCAGCTCACCGGGACAGGGGGTGGTCGGCTACACCTTC
CASSPGQGVVGYTF
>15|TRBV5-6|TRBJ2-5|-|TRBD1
TGTGCCAGCAGTTTACTCGACAGGGATCAAGAGACCCAGTACTTC
CASSLLDRDQETQYF
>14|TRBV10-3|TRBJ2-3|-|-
TGTGCCATCAGTCAGACCCCTAGCACAGATACGCAGTATTTT
CAISQTPSTDTQYF